Below are 13 T cell receptor beta chains sequenced from a single sample in a study of T-cell memory formation after mild COVID-19. Each CDR3 protein is one row after TCRdb ran MiXCR on the 5' RACE reads. The sample includes about 430,000 distinct CDR3 sequences, about a sixth of them seen just once. Specimen: PBMCs or a T cell subset sorted from them (not recorded which). The receptors shown here come from a man between 18 and 35 years old who had mild COVID-19 (a few samples of this study predate the infection). Cell type and time point are not known.

The sample holds a few counts of this clonotype. The J gene is TRBJ2-1, the V gene TRBV12-3 or TRBV12-4; 11 nucleotides line up with TRBD2. CDR3 size: 15 residues. V lost 8 bases, J lost 1 base, and 4 bases stayed unmatched. CDR3 residues: CASVLAGGSYNEQFF. CDR3 DNA sequence: TGTGCCAGCGTCCTAGCGGGGGGTTCCTACAATGAGCAGTTCTTC.

The DNA of the CDR3 is TGTGCCAGCAGTTTATGGGAGGTGACAGGAATGAACACTGAAGCTTTCTTT. It specifies CASSLWEVTGMNTEAFF. The chain has TRBV28 and TRBJ1-1; TRBD1 might be the D (6 bases). Deletions cut 0 bases from V and 0 bases from J, with 14 bases between. The germline gives CDR1 MDHEN, CDR2 SYDVKM. The CDR3 runs 17 residues. Supplemented by reference TRBV28 and TRBJ1-1, the full variable domain reads DVKVTQSSRYLVKRTGEKVFLECVQDMDHENMFWYRQDPGLGLRLIYFSYDVKMKEKGDIPEGYSVSREKKERFSLILESASTNQTSMYLCASSLWEVTGMNTEAFFGQGTRLTVV.

V gene TRBV5-1 combines with J gene TRBJ2-1, with D uncertain. The germline V and J ends were trimmed by 4 bases and 7 bases, with 15 bases remaining between them. From germline, CDR1 is SGHRS and CDR2 YFSETQ. The CDR3 runs 14 residues. The CDR3 bases are TGCGCCAGCAGCGACGGTAGCTGGGGTAATGAGCAGTTCTTC. Its translation is CASSDGSWGNEQFF.

This clonotype was counted between two and nine times. The chain couples TRBV15 to TRBJ2-7; 8 bases match TRBD1. Trimming at V came to 3 bases and at J to 1 base, leaving 8 bases not matched to a gene. CDR1 is LNHNV and CDR2 is YYDKDF in the germline V gene (reference sequence). This CDR3 spans 16 amino acids. In nucleotides, the CDR3 is TGTGCCACCAGCAGGAGGGACAGGTTCTTTTCCTACGAGCAGTACGTC. This gives the protein CATSRRDRFFSYEQYV.

This clonotype was observed a handful of times. V usage is TRBV6-6 and J usage is TRBJ2-4; weak D call: TRBD2 (7 bases). This CDR3 has 16 amino acids. Germline loops: CDR1 MNHNY, CDR2 SVGAGI (reference sequence). Trimming stripped 5 bases from V and 0 bases from J, with 14 bases between. CDR3 in DNA: TGTGCCAGCAGTGCTGGGGGGGCCCCAGCCAAAAACATTCAGTACTTC. This sequence encodes CASSAGGAPAKNIQYF.

This clonotype was seen more than once but under ten times. CDR3 nucleotides: TGTGCCAGCAGGAGGGCGGGACAGGGGGCCGAAGATACGCAGTATTTT. As protein: CASRRAGQGAEDTQYF. V and J are TRBV5-6 and TRBJ2-3; 12 positions agree with TRBD1. CDR1 and CDR2 from the germline V gene are SGHDT and YYEEEE. The J segment lost 5 bases and the V segment lost 5 bases, leaving 9 bases of the junction unmatched. The CDR3 spans 16 residues.

This clonotype has only a few counts. This chain links TRBV2 with TRBJ1-1, with TRBD1 matching 9 bases. The CDR3 contains 16 residues. Unmatched junction bases numbered 8, after V lost 6 bases and J lost 0 bases. Germline values: CDR1 SNHLY, CDR2 FYNNEI. CDR3 in DNA: TGTGCCAGCAGGAGGACAGGGGCCCCCCTGAACACTGAAGCTTTCTTT. Protein sequence: CASRRTGAPLNTEAFF.

This chain links TRBV7-2 with TRBJ2-7; D remains unclear. Germline V gene sequence: CDR1 SGHTA, CDR2 FQGNSA. The V end was cut by 6 bases, the J end by 0 bases, with 12 bases between. The CDR3 runs 14 residues. This CDR3 reads CASSAHSISYEQYV. The CDR3 nucleotides read TGTGCCAGCAGTGCCCACAGCATCTCCTACGAGCAGTACGTC.

The genes are TRBV6-1 and TRBJ2-2, with D perhaps given as TRBD1 or TRBD2 (6 bases each). CDR1 is MNHNS and CDR2 is SASEGT in the germline V gene. V was trimmed by 0 bases and J by 3 bases, leaving 14 bases between them. This CDR3 is built from 17 residues. The CDR3 is CASSEAGGGYYTGELFF. CDR3 bases: TGTGCCAGCAGTGAAGCAGGAGGGGGATATTACACCGGGGAGCTGTTTTTT.

V and J are TRBV7-2 and TRBJ2-5, with D hard to call. V lost 2 bases and J lost 4, with 11 bases in between. From germline, CDR1 is SGHTA and CDR2 FQGNSA. CDR3 length: 14 amino acids. CDR3 nucleotides: TGTGCCAGCAGCTTATCGGCCTCCCTAGAGACCCAGTACTTC. Encoded protein: CASSLSASLETQYF.

The chain couples TRBV4-2 to TRBJ2-7; 11 bases are shared with TRBD1. The J segment lost 2 bases and the V segment lost 2 bases, leaving 2 bases of the junction unmatched. This CDR3 has 15 amino acids. In germline, CDR1 is LGHNA, CDR2 YNFKEQ. CDR3: CASSQRTGGTYEQYF. CDR3 sequence (DNA): TGTGCCAGCAGCCAAAGGACAGGGGGCACCTACGAGCAGTACTTC.

There are many counts of this clonotype. V is TRBV5-1 and J is TRBJ2-2; a weak D match, TRBD2 (5 bases). The length of the CDR3 is 13 residues. The germline V gene has CDR1 SGHRS and CDR2 YFSETQ. V lost 3 bases and J 4 bases, leaving 7 bases between the germline ends. CDR3 amino acids: CASSSGGTGELFF. The CDR3 region has the DNA TGCGCCAGCAGCTCCGGAGGCACCGGGGAGCTGTTTTTT. The entire variable domain, with the rest obtained from reference TRBV5-1 and TRBJ2-2, is as follows: KAGVTQTPRYLIKTRGQQVTLSCSPISGHRSVSWYQQTPGQGLQFLFEYFSETQRNKGNFPGRFSGRQFSNSRSEMNVSTLELGDSALYLCASSSGGTGELFFGEGSRLTVL.

The V gene is TRBV29-1, the J gene TRBJ2-7; D is possibly TRBD2 (6 bases). The CDR3 is made up of 13 amino acids. CDR1 is SQVTM, CDR2 ANQGSEA, per germline. V lost 7 bases and J 2 bases, leaving 15 bases between the germline ends. The CDR3 sequence: CSAIGRGTYEQYF. The DNA for the CDR3 is TGCAGCGCTATAGGGCGGGGCACCTACGAGCAGTACTTC.